This T cell receptor beta chain came from a study of CD8+ T cells in alopecia areata. In the case of this clone: Its target is unknown.

Treatment described: oral pan-JAK inhibitor, 5-10 mg twice daily. Those with alopecia areata gave lesional scalp punch biopsies and peripheral blood. Study outcomes and limitations: Relative to mice, TCR sharing across patients was less clear, a difference possibly HLA-related.

cDNA reverse transcribed from extracted RNA served as the sequencing template. TCRdb keeps only in-frame clones here, not all; method: immunoSEQ multiplex PCR. The sample has around 180,000 clones, more than 50% seen once. This receptor was obtained from a human donor with alopecia areata. The material sequenced was CD4+ T cells sorted from blood, taken at week 24, from a patient treated with tofacitinib.

CDR3 sequence reads: CASSPLDGDNEQFF. CDR3 DNA sequence: TGTGCCAGCTCACCTCTGGACGGGGACAATGAGCAGTTCTTC. The genes are TRBV18 and TRBJ2-1, with D possibly matching TRBD2 (5 bases). V lost 3 bases and J lost 5, with 11 bases in between. The germline V gene has CDR1 KGHSH and CDR2 LQKENI. This CDR3 comprises 14 residues.